This passage covers 22 T cell receptor beta chains from one sample sequenced in a study of cytomegalovirus exposure and HLA in healthy donors. PCR primers comprised 60 Vbeta and 13 Jbeta primers. Assay used: immunoSEQ multiplex PCR; TCRdb lists only in-frame clones, some missing. The data contain just over 200,000 clones, 75% to 90% of them singletons. The sample consisted of PBMCs. The origin of the receptors is a woman aged 40 to 50 in good health and CMV-seronegative.

The CDR3 DNA sequence: TGTGCCAGCAGGGGGAACACTGAAGCTTTCTTT. Translating it yields CASRGNTEAFF. V gene TRBV19 combines with J gene TRBJ1-1, with D possibly matching TRBD1 (6 bases). The CDR3 is made up of 11 amino acids. V dropped 9 bases and J dropped 1 base, with 6 bases sitting between them. Germline CDR1 and CDR2: LNHDA and SQIVND (reference sequence).

Concerning this clone itself: Compared with germline, one end of the junction differs, possibly owing to a read error. The identical CDR3 is also encoded by other nucleotide sequences in the sample. The chain employs TRBV29-1 and TRBJ1-2; TRBD1 aligns across 12 bases. This CDR3 has 16 residues. From germline, CDR1 is SQVTM and CDR2 ANQGSEA. DNA of the CDR3: TGTAGCGTTGTTCTAAGCGCGGGACAGGGGGCGACAGGCTACACCTTC. Amino acids: CSVVLSAGQGATGYTF.

This clone has a single count. The V call is TRBV25-1, the J call TRBJ2-7; the match to TRBD2 covers 8 bases. V lost 6 bases and J lost 6; bases outside the gene matches: 7. Germline V gene sequence: CDR1 MGHDK, CDR2 SYGVNS. The length of the CDR3 is 13 residues. CDR3 DNA sequence: TGTGCCAGCAGCGGGACTAGAGGGCTCGAGCAGTACTTC. It translates to CASSGTRGLEQYF.

In nucleotides, the CDR3 is TGTGCCAGCAGTTACCCACTGGGACAGTCTGGAAACACCATATATTTT. This encodes CASSYPLGQSGNTIYF. The rearrangement joins TRBV6-6 to TRBJ1-3; 7 nucleotides align to TRBD1. The CDR3 contains 16 residues. The V and J ends lost 2 bases and 1 base, in that order; junction bases with no gene match: 5. From germline, CDR1 is MNHNY and CDR2 SVGAGI (reference sequence).

V gene TRBV11-3 combines with J gene TRBJ1-2; 9 bases match TRBD1. Germline lookup yields CDR1 SGHNT and CDR2 YENEEA. The CDR3 contains 13 residues. J lost 8 bases, V lost 4 bases, and 5 bases had no gene match. CDR3 nucleotide sequence: TGTGCCAGCAGCTCGACAGGGGGTCGAGGCTACACCTTC. Encoded protein: CASSSTGGRGYTF.

This rearrangement joins TRBV29-1 to TRBJ2-7, with 11 bases matching TRBD2. With 3 bases clipped from V and 0 bases from J, the junction kept 4 bases outside the gene matches. This CDR3 spans 15 amino acids. Germline CDR1 and CDR2: SQVTM and ANQGSEA. In DNA form, the CDR3 reads TGCAGCGTTGAGACTAGCGGGGCGAGCTCCTACGAGCAGTACTTC. It specifies CSVETSGASSYEQYF.

This chain connects TRBV27 to TRBJ1-4, with D hard to call. Germline V gives CDR1 MNHEY, CDR2 SMNVEV (reference sequence). CDR3 length: 12 residues. V lost 2 bases and J lost 15, with 13 bases in between. The CDR3 protein is CASSLGGGPLFF. DNA of the CDR3: TGTGCCAGCAGTTTAGGAGGCGGTCCCTTGTTTTTT.

The V gene is TRBV30, the J gene TRBJ1-5; 7 nucleotides align to TRBD1. The V gene end was trimmed by 7 bases and the J gene end by 4 bases; junction bases not matched to a gene: 7. From germline, CDR1 is GTSNPN and CDR2 SVGIG (reference sequence). This CDR3 is built from 13 residues. CDR3 in amino acids: CAFQQGTNQPQHF. CDR3 bases: TGTGCCTTCCAACAGGGGACGAATCAGCCCCAGCATTTT.

This sequence joins TRBV30 and TRBJ1-6; possible D gene TRBD1, 5 bases. This CDR3 is built from 15 residues. CDR1 and CDR2 (germline): GTSNPN, SVGIG (reference sequence). V dropped 5 bases and J dropped 0 bases, with 11 bases sitting between them. The CDR3 region has the DNA TGTGCCTGGTGGAGAAGGGGCTCCTATAATTCACCCCTCCACTTT. This gives the protein CAWWRRGSYNSPLHF.

The V gene is TRBV18, the J gene TRBJ2-7; TRBD2 might be the D (6 bases). The CDR3 length is 17 residues. Trimming removed 2 bases at V and 3 bases at J, with 20 bases between. The germline gives CDR1 KGHSH, CDR2 LQKENI. The CDR3 protein is CASSPRVSGHDFYEQYF. In nucleotides, the CDR3 is TGTGCCAGCTCACCAAGAGTGAGCGGGCACGACTTCTACGAGCAGTACTTC. Supplemented by reference TRBV18 and TRBJ2-7, the full variable domain reads NAGVMQNPRHLVRRRGQEARLRCSPMKGHSHVYWYRQLPEEGLKFMVYLQKENIIDESGMPKERFSAEFPKEGPSILRIQQVVRGDSAAYFCASSPRVSGHDFYEQYFGPGTRLTVT.

This sequence joins TRBV18 and TRBJ1-2, with D tentatively TRBD1 (5 bases). V was trimmed by 3 bases and J by 0 bases, leaving 11 bases between them. The CDR3 is 15 residues long. Germline CDR1 and CDR2: KGHSH and LQKENI. CDR3 DNA sequence: TGTGCCAGCTCACCGATGGACAACCCTAACTATGGCTACACCTTC. Its protein product is CASSPMDNPNYGYTF. Using reference TRBV18 and TRBJ1-2 for the parts outside the CDR3, the full variable domain is NAGVMQNPRHLVRRRGQEARLRCSPMKGHSHVYWYRQLPEEGLKFMVYLQKENIIDESGMPKERFSAEFPKEGPSILRIQQVVRGDSAAYFCASSPMDNPNYGYTFGSGTRLTVV.

This chain uses TRBV19 with TRBJ2-5; tentatively, D is TRBD1 (5 bases). V was trimmed by 4 bases and J by 2 bases, leaving 14 bases between them. Germline CDR1 reads LNHDA; CDR2 reads SQIVND (reference sequence). The CDR3 sequence is 15 residues long. The CDR3 nucleotides read TGTGCCAGTAGTACACTCACAGGATTTCAAGAGACCCAGTACTTC. It is translated as CASSTLTGFQETQYF.

This rearrangement joins TRBV27 to TRBJ2-2, with TRBD2 matching 13 bases. The CDR3 is made up of 15 amino acids. Germline loops: CDR1 MNHEY, CDR2 SMNVEV (reference sequence). The V gene end was trimmed by 6 bases and the J gene end by 8 bases; junction bases not matched to a gene: 6. CDR3 loop: CASRTGLAGVGELFF. Here the CDR3 DNA reads TGTGCCAGCAGAACAGGACTAGCGGGAGTAGGGGAGCTGTTTTTT.

V and J are TRBV7-7 and TRBJ2-5, with 9 bases fitting TRBD2. Looked up from germline, CDR1 is SSHAT and CDR2 is FNYEAQ (reference sequence). Trimming cost V 8 bases and J 3 bases; bases outside gene matches: 16. The CDR3 covers 17 residues. CDR3: CASYPVPSGRPKETQYF. For the CDR3, the DNA is TGTGCCAGCTATCCGGTTCCCAGCGGGAGGCCTAAAGAGACCCAGTACTTC.

In this sample, this clone turned up once. This chain joins TRBV27 and TRBJ1-5; no firm D call. CDR3 length: 13 residues. The V gene lost 3 bases and the J gene lost 3 bases, with 6 bases spanning the gap. Germline V gene data show CDR1 as MNHEY and CDR2 as SMNVEV (reference sequence). The CDR3 DNA reads as TGTGCCAGCAGTTTGCGGCCCAATCAGCCCCAGCATTTT. Its protein is CASSLRPNQPQHF.

The rearrangement links TRBV7-9 to TRBJ2-7; 7 bases match TRBD1. Germline V gene sequence: CDR1 SEHNR, CDR2 FQNEAQ (reference sequence). The CDR3 covers 18 residues. V was pared by 5 bases and J by 1 base, with 17 bases of the junction left unmatched. The CDR3 coding sequence is TGTGCCAGCAGCACAACTGAAATGACAGGGTTGACGTCCTACGAGCAGTACTTC. This gives the protein CASSTTEMTGLTSYEQYF.

The genes are TRBV30 and TRBJ1-1; D is perhaps TRBD1 (5 bases). The CDR3 loop spans 14 amino acids. V lost 1 base and J lost 5, with 14 bases in between. Looked up from germline, CDR1 is GTSNPN and CDR2 is SVGIG (reference sequence). The CDR3 region is CAWSGSLRGTEAFF. Written as DNA, the CDR3 is TGTGCCTGGAGTGGGAGCCTTCGGGGGACTGAAGCTTTCTTT.

J is TRBJ2-2 and V is TRBV28; D not certain. V gave up 9 bases and J gave up 0 bases, with 8 bases separating them. The CDR3 extends over 13 amino acids. Germline V gene sequence: CDR1 MDHEN, CDR2 SYDVKM. The CDR3 reads CASQPANTGELFF. The CDR3 coding sequence is TGTGCCAGTCAACCAGCGAACACCGGGGAGCTGTTTTTT.

The chain couples TRBV7-9 to TRBJ2-7; TRBD2 is a possible D gene (5 bases). Trimming left V 0 bases short and J 0 bases short, with 9 bases between. Germline assignment: CDR1 SEHNR and CDR2 FQNEAQ (reference sequence). The CDR3 runs to 15 residues. The CDR3 sequence: CASSLAKRSSYEQYF. The CDR3 nucleotides are TGTGCCAGCAGCTTAGCCAAGCGGAGCTCCTACGAGCAGTACTTC.

This clone has only a few counts. J is TRBJ1-5 and V is TRBV4-1; the match to TRBD1 covers 8 bases. Trimming took 4 bases from V and 10 from J; bases not matched to a gene: 15. The CDR3 loop spans 16 amino acids. Germline-derived CDR1 and CDR2 are MGHRA and YSYEKL. CDR3 bases: TGCGCCAGCAGCCGTGTGGGACAGGAGGCTGGGGAACCCCAGCATTTT. Protein product: CASSRVGQEAGEPQHF.

The chain carries TRBV5-1 and TRBJ2-2, with a weak D call TRBD2 (6 bases). This CDR3 region has 15 residues. In germline, CDR1 is SGHRS, CDR2 YFSETQ. V was pared by 1 base and J by 5 bases, with 12 bases between. CDR3 DNA sequence: TGCGCCAGCAGCTTGCTCAGACTAGAGACCGGGGAGCTGTTTTTT. As protein: CASSLLRLETGELFF.

V and J are TRBV6-4 and TRBJ2-1; maybe TRBD2 (5 bases). This CDR3 comprises 15 residues. Trimming removed 4 bases at V and 3 bases at J, with 13 bases between. Germline CDR1 MRHNA, CDR2 SNTAGT. As DNA, the CDR3 is TGTGCCAGCAGTGCCGAGGACTCGGTCTACAATGAGCAGTTCTTC. As protein: CASSAEDSVYNEQFF.